This TCR beta chain was documented in a study of T cell changes during pregnancy in multiple sclerosis. Using immunoSEQ multiplex PCR, the repertoire was profiled, and TCRdb retains in-frame clones only, with some absent. The sample records over 60,000 clones, roughly 87% being singletons. The origin of this receptor is a female donor with multiple sclerosis, enrolled in a pregnancy study. Sequencing used peripheral blood, obtained in the first trimester of pregnancy.

CDR3 amino acids: CASSHDRATDTQYF. The CDR3 region has the DNA TGTGCCAGCAGCCACGACAGGGCCACAGATACGCAGTATTTT. The chain recombines TRBV7-8 with TRBJ2-3, with TRBD1 matching 7 bases. Trimming took 5 bases from V and 2 from J; bases not matched to a gene: 4. This CDR3 is 14 amino acids long. Germline CDR1 is SGHVS and CDR2 is FQNEAQ.